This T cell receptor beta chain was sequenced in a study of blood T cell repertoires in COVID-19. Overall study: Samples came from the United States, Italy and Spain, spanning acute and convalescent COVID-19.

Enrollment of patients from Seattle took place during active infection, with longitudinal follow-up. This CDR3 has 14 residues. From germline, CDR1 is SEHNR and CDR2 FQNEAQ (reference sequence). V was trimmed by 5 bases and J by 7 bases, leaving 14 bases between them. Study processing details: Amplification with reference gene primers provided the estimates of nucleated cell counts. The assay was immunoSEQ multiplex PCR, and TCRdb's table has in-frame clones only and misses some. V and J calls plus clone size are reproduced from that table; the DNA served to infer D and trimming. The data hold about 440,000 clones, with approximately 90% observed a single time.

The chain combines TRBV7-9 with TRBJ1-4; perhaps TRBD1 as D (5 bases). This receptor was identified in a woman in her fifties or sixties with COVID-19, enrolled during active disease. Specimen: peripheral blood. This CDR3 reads CASSPGLESEKLFF. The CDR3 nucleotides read TGTGCCAGCAGCCCGGGACTTGAGAGTGAAAAACTGTTTTTT.